This T cell receptor beta chain was sequenced during a study of T cell changes during pregnancy in multiple sclerosis. Only in-frame clones appear in the TCRdb table, and some are missing; sequencing was by immunoSEQ multiplex PCR. The table has 90,000 to 120,000 clones, 85% to 95% seen once. The TCR was taken from a female donor in good health, enrolled as a control in a pregnancy study. The specimen comprised peripheral blood, sampled in the third trimester of pregnancy.

Written as DNA, the CDR3 is TGCGCCAGCAGCCAAGATATCAACACTGAAGCTTTCTTT. Amino acids: CASSQDINTEAFF. The rearrangement uses TRBV4-3 and TRBJ1-1; no clear D. Deletions cut 0 bases from V and 2 bases from J, with 4 bases between. Germline V gene data show CDR1 as LGHNA and CDR2 as YSLEER. This CDR3 is built from 13 residues.